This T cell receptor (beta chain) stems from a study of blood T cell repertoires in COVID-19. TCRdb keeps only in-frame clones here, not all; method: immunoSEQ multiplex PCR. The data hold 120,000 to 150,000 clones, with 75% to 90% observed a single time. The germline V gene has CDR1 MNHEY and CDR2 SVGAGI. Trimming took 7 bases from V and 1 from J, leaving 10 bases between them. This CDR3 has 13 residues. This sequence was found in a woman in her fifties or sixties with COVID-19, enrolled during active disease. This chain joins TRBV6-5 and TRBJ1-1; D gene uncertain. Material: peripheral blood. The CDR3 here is CASKRHKNTEAFF. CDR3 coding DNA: TGTGCCAGCAAGAGACACAAGAACACTGAAGCTTTCTTT.